These T cell receptor beta chains were read from a single sample in a study of cytomegalovirus exposure and HLA in healthy donors. The method was immunoSEQ multiplex PCR; TCRdb's version includes in-frame clones alone and lacks a portion of them. The sample consists of 150,000 to 200,000 clones, roughly 87% of them appearing once. The sequenced material came from PBMCs. These receptors came from a boy aged 2-15 years in good health and CMV-seronegative. The CDR3 runs from the conserved cysteine through the conserved F or W. A D gene is named only where the DNA matches it firmly. For some rows the clone size is stated as once, few or many, or as a class when expanded; others skip it.

clone size | J gene | D gene | V gene | CDR3 protein | CDR3 DNA
NA | TRBJ1-1 | NA | TRBV4-1 | CASSQDNRRDTEAFF | TGCGCCAGCAGCCAAGATAACCGGCGGGACACTGAAGCTTTCTTT
NA | TRBJ2-1 | NA | TRBV7-8 | CASSLASNPYNEQFF | TGTGCCAGCAGCTTAGCTTCTAACCCCTACAATGAGCAGTTCTTC
NA | TRBJ2-1 | NA | TRBV19 | CASSPGTRGGEQFF | TGTGCCAGTAGTCCTGGGACTCGCGGTGGTGAGCAGTTCTTC
NA | TRBJ2-3 | TRBD2 | TRBV4-2 | CASSQGPSGGMADTQYF | TGTGCCAGCAGCCAAGGGCCTAGCGGGGGGATGGCAGATACGCAGTATTTT
NA | TRBJ1-4 | NA | TRBV5-5 | CASSLRAGAGEKLFF | TGTGCCAGCAGCTTGAGGGCAGGGGCAGGTGAAAAACTGTTTTTT
NA | TRBJ2-1 | NA | TRBV21-1 | CASSKEKARWNNEQFF | TGTGCCAGCAGCAAAGAGAAGGCTAGGTGGAACAATGAGCAGTTCTTC
few | TRBJ1-4 | NA | TRBV6-5 | CASSWSEITTNEKLFF | TGTGCCAGCAGTTGGTCCGAGATAACAACTAATGAAAAACTGTTTTTT
NA | TRBJ2-7 | TRBD1 | TRBV6-5 | CASRSPRGSSYEQYF | TGCGCCAGCAGGTCCCCCAGGGGGAGCTCCTACGAGCAGTACTTC
NA | TRBJ2-7 | NA | TRBV5-6 | CASRPPGAAPSPQYF | TGTGCCAGCAGGCCCCCAGGGGCCGCACCTAGCCCGCAGTACTTC
NA | TRBJ2-5 | NA | TRBV19 | CASSISGEETQYF | TGTGCCAGTAGTATTTCGGGGGAAGAGACCCAGTACTTC